This TCR beta chain stems from a study of blood T cell repertoires in COVID-19. Study details: T cells, B-cell-depleted T cells, or PBMCs provided the cDNA or gDNA that served as material.

This CDR3 has 16 residues. V lost 0 bases and J lost 10, with 18 bases in between. CDR1 and CDR2 from the germline V gene are LNHNV and YYDKDF (reference sequence). Original processing notes: Amplified reference gene primers provided the basis for estimating nucleated cell counts. The assay was immunoSEQ multiplex PCR, and TCRdb's table has in-frame clones only and misses some. The V and J calls and clone size come from that table; D and trimming were worked out from the DNA. This table holds 200,000 to 250,000 clones, roughly 80% found once. Patients from Seattle were sampled longitudinally, starting during active infection.

This TCR was recovered from a woman aged 80 or older with COVID-19, enrolled during active disease. Sequenced: peripheral blood. This chain joins TRBV15 and TRBJ2-2; tentatively, D is TRBD1 (6 bases). The CDR3 nucleotides read TGTGCCACCAGCAGAGACCGGACAGCTGTGGGTCAGGAGCTGTTTTTT. Protein sequence: CATSRDRTAVGQELFF. The entire variable domain, with the rest obtained from reference TRBV15 and TRBJ2-2, is as follows: DAMVIQNPRYQVTQFGKPVTLSCSQTLNHNVMYWYQQKSSQAPKLLFHYYDKDFNNEADTPDNFQSRRPNTSFCFLDIRSPGLGDTAMYLCATSRDRTAVGQELFFGEGSRLTVL.